The present entry profiles one T cell receptor beta chain with its context. The data belong to a study of blood T cell repertoires in COVID-19. The method was immunoSEQ multiplex PCR; TCRdb's version includes in-frame clones alone and lacks a portion of them. The table shows roughly 380,000 clones, with approximately 91% occurring only once. Germline lookup yields CDR1 GTSNPN and CDR2 SVGIG (reference sequence). Trimming left V 1 base short and J 1 base short, with 7 bases between. The CDR3 loop spans 13 amino acids. The TCR was taken from a woman between 40 and 50 years old with COVID-19, enrolled during active disease. This chain uses TRBV30 with TRBJ1-1; D gene unclear. The sequenced sample consisted of peripheral blood. CDR3 in amino acids: CAWSGSGNTEAFF. As DNA, the CDR3 is TGTGCCTGGAGTGGGTCAGGGAACACTGAAGCTTTCTTT.